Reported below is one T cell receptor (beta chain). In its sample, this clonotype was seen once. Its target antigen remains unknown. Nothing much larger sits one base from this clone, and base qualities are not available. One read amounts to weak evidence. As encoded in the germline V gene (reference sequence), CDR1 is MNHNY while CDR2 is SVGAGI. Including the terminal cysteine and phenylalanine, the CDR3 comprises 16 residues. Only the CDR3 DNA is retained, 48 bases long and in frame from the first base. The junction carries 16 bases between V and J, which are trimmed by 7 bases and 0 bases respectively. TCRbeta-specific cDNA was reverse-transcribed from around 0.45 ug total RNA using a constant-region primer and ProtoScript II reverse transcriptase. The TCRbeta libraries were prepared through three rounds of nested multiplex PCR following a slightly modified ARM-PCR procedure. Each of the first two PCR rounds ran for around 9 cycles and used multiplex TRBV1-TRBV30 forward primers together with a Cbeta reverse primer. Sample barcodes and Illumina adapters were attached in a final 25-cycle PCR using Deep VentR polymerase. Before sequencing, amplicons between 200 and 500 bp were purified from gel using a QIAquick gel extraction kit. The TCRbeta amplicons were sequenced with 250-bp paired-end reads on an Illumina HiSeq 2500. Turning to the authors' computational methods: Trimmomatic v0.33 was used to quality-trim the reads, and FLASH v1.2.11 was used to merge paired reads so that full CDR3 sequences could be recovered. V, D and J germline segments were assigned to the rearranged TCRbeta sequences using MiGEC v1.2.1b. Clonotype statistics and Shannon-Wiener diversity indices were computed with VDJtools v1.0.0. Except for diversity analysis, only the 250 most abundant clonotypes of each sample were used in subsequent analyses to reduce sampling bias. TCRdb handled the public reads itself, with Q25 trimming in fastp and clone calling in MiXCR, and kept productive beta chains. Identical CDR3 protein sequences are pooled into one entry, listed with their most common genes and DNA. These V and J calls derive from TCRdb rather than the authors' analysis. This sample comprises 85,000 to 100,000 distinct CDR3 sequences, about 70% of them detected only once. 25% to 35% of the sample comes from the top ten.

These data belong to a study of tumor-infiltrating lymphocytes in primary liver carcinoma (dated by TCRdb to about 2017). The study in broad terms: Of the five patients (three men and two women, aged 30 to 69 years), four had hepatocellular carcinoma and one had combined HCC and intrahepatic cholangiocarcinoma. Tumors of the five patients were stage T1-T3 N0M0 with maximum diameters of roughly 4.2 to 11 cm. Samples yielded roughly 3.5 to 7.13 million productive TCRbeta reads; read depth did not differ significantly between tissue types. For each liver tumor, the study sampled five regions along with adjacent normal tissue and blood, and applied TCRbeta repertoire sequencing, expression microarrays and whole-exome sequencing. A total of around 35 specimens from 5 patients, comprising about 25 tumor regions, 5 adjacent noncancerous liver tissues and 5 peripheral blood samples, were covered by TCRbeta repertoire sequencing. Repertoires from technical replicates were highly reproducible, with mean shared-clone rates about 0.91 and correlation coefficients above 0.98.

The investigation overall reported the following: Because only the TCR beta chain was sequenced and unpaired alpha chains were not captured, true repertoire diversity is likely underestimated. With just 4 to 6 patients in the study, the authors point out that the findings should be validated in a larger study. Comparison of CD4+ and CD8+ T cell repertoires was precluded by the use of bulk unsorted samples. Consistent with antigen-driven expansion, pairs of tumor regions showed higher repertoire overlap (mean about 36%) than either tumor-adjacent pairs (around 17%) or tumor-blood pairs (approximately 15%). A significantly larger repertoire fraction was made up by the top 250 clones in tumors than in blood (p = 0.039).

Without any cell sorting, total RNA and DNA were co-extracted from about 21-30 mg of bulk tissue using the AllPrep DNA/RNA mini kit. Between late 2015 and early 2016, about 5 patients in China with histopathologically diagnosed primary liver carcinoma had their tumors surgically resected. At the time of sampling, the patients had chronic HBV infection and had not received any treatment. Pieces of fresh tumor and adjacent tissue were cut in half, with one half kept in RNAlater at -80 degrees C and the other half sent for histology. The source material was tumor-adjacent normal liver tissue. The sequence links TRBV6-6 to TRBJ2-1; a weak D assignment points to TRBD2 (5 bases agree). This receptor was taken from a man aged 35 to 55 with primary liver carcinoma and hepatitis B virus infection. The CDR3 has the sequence CASTGPTMLSYNEQFF. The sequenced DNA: TGTGCCAGCACCGGGCCGACTATGCTCTCCTACAATGAGCAGTTCTTC.